Below are 13 T cell receptor beta chains sequenced from a single sample in a study of OX40 agonist ivuxolimab in advanced cancers. Sequencing used immunoSEQ multiplex PCR; TCRdb keeps in-frame clones, though not all of them. The table shows 74,000 or so clones, with approximately 95% occurring only once. The sample here was CD4+ or CD8+ T cells sorted from blood, taken in a trial of the OX40 agonist ivuxolimab. These receptors were collected from an adult with an advanced solid tumor such as melanoma, head and neck, liver or kidney cancer.

This clone is a singleton in its sample. This chain connects TRBV5-8 to TRBJ2-2, with 7 nucleotides matching TRBD1. Germline V CDR1 and CDR2: SGHTS, YDEGEE. The CDR3 is 16 residues long. The ends lost 0 bases at V and 5 bases at J; junction bases unmatched: 7. The CDR3 reads CASSLAVAGGTGELFF. In DNA, the CDR3 is TGTGCCAGCAGCTTGGCCGTTGCAGGGGGAACCGGGGAGCTGTTTTTT.

A few counts support this clone. This chain uses TRBV6-5 with TRBJ1-5; no definite D call. In germline, CDR1 is MNHEY, CDR2 SVGAGI. The CDR3 spans 15 residues. V lost 6 bases, J lost 1 base, and 13 bases lay in between. The CDR3 is CASSPYGPSNQPQHF. CDR3 in DNA: TGTGCCAGCAGCCCCTATGGCCCGAGCAATCAGCCCCAGCATTTT.

This rearrangement joins TRBV27 to TRBJ2-7, with 8 nucleotides matching TRBD1. Germline CDR1 MNHEY, CDR2 SMNVEV (reference sequence). There are 15 residues in the CDR3. V gave up 1 base and J gave up 3 bases; unmatched junction bases: 5. CDR3 nucleotides: TGTGCCAGCAGTTTATTGACAGGGGAAGGCTACGAGCAGTACTTC. It yields the protein CASSLLTGEGYEQYF.

This clone was seen a few times. The CDR3 bases are TGTGCCAGCAGCAGCACCGGGACTAGCGGTGAATGGGGTACGCAGTATTTT. Amino acids: CASSSTGTSGEWGTQYF. The chain uses TRBV7-2 and TRBJ2-3, with TRBD2 identical over 11 bases. Unmatched junction bases numbered 15, after V lost 5 bases and J lost 8 bases. CDR3 length equals 17 residues. CDR1 is SGHTA, CDR2 FQGNSA, per germline.

The chain has TRBV30 and TRBJ1-1; possibly TRBD1 for D (5 bases). CDR1 is GTSNPN and CDR2 is SVGIG in the germline V gene (reference sequence). This CDR3 is built from 13 residues. V was cut by 0 bases and J by 10 bases, with 15 bases left in between. CDR3 DNA sequence: TGTGCCTGGAGTGTACCCGGGGGATTCGGAGCTTTCTTT. It encodes CAWSVPGGFGAFF.

This chain connects TRBV28 to TRBJ2-3, with D possibly being TRBD2 (6 bases). The CDR3 is 16 residues long. V gave up 3 bases and J gave up 0 bases, with 13 bases separating them. Germline V lookup: CDR1 MDHEN, CDR2 SYDVKM. Here the CDR3 reads CASSLDLAPSTDTQYF. Here the CDR3 DNA reads TGTGCCAGCAGTTTGGATCTAGCGCCTAGCACAGATACGCAGTATTTT.

The chain recombines TRBV18 with TRBJ2-1; 8 nucleotides match TRBD1. The CDR3 consists of 16 residues. The junction had 4 bases not matched to a gene; V was cut back by 3 bases and J by 0 bases. From germline, CDR1 is KGHSH and CDR2 LQKENI. This CDR3 is CASSPPQGASYNEQFF. CDR3 sequence (DNA): TGTGCCAGCTCACCCCCCCAGGGGGCCTCCTACAATGAGCAGTTCTTC. Full variable domain (remainder filled in from reference TRBV18 and TRBJ2-1): NAGVMQNPRHLVRRRGQEARLRCSPMKGHSHVYWYRQLPEEGLKFMVYLQKENIIDESGMPKERFSAEFPKEGPSILRIQQVVRGDSAAYFCASSPPQGASYNEQFFGPGTRLTVL.

The chain uses TRBV11-2 and TRBJ2-3, with D possibly TRBD2 on 7 matching bases. Between the trimmed V and J ends, which lost 1 base and 4 bases, there was a span of 12 bases. The germline CDR1 and CDR2 sequences are SGHAT and FQNNGV. The CDR3 covers 15 residues. The CDR3 nucleotides read TGTGCCAGCAGCTTAGTATGGGGGGGCCCAGATACGCAGTATTTT. Amino acids: CASSLVWGGPDTQYF.

This clone was picked up one time. The chain recombines TRBV7-8 with TRBJ1-4; 8 bases align to TRBD1. The CDR3 contains 15 residues. Germline loops: CDR1 SGHVS, CDR2 FQNEAQ. Trimming cost V 5 bases and J 5 bases; bases outside gene matches: 7. The DNA for the CDR3 is TGTGCCAGCAGCGAAAGACAGGGGTCAAATGAAAAACTGTTTTTT. Protein sequence: CASSERQGSNEKLFF.

CDR3 in amino acids: CASSSGKVISSWSTEAFF. CDR3 in DNA: TGTGCCAGCAGCTCCGGGAAGGTAATAAGCTCGTGGAGCACTGAAGCTTTCTTT. The V and J genes are TRBV5-6 and TRBJ1-1; D unresolved. Trimming pared 3 bases from V and 4 bases from J, leaving 25 bases between. The CDR3 sequence is 18 residues long. Germline V gene sequence: CDR1 SGHDT, CDR2 YYEEEE.

The chain carries TRBV6-5 and TRBJ1-2; 7 bases fit TRBD1. This CDR3 contains 14 residues. CDR1 and CDR2 (germline): MNHEY, SVGAGI. After removal of 6 bases from V and 5 bases from J, the junction contained 9 bases not matched to a gene. The CDR3 loop is CASRDRGREYGYTF. The DNA for the CDR3 is TGTGCCAGCAGAGATAGGGGGCGCGAGTATGGCTACACCTTC.

Turning to this clone: At one end the junction does not follow the germline gene, possibly because of a read error. V gene TRBV5-4 combines with J gene TRBJ1-6; D perhaps matches TRBD1 (6 bases). The CDR3 runs to 12 residues. The germline CDR1 and CDR2 sequences are SGHNT and YYREEE (reference sequence). The CDR3 sequence: CVSNRDNSPLHF. The CDR3 DNA reads as TGTGTCAGCAACAGGGATAATTCACCCCTCCACTTT.

V and J are TRBV30 and TRBJ2-1; D might be TRBD2 (7 bases). CDR1 is GTSNPN, CDR2 SVGIG, per germline (reference sequence). Trimming took off 2 bases at V and 3 bases at J, with 11 bases between the two ends. CDR3 length: 14 amino acids. As DNA, the CDR3 is TGTGCCTGGAGTCGGGGGGCGAGCTACAATGAGCAGTTCTTC. It yields the protein CAWSRGASYNEQFF.